This TCR beta chain was found in a study of blood T cell repertoires in COVID-19. Study summary: Sites in the United States, Italy and Spain provided acute and convalescent COVID-19 samples.

In the original workflow: Reference gene primer amplification gave estimated nucleated cell counts. Produced via immunoSEQ multiplex PCR; TCRdb's table is partial and in-frame only. V and J calls and clone size are copied from that table; D and trimming were computed from the DNA. The sample has roughly 190,000 clones, over 70% seen once. CDR1 SGHRS and CDR2 YFSETQ come from the germline V gene. J gave up 6 bases and V 4 bases, and 14 bases lay outside the gene matches. The CDR3 has 16 residues. The sequence was collected from a man aged 45 to 65 with active or convalescent COVID-19. Sequencing used peripheral blood. The chain uses TRBV5-1 and TRBJ2-5; 8 positions match TRBD2. CDR3 DNA sequence: TGCGCCAGCAGCGCCCAAGGAAGCGGGAGTACGAAGACCCAGTACTTC. This translates into CASSAQGSGSTKTQYF.